These T cell receptor beta chains were read from a single sample in a study of beta chain features in type 1 diabetes. Libraries were prepared by immunoSEQ multiplex PCR; TCRdb keeps only in-frame clonotypes and omits some of them. Among about 450,000 clones listed, about an eighth were seen once. Sequencing was done on a sample of naive CD4+ T cells from blood. These receptors originate from a woman between 18 and 30 years old in good health. CDR3s include the opening cysteine and the closing phenylalanine or tryptophan. The D gene is left open where the match is weak. Some rows have no size entry. The others give once, few or many, or a class for an expanded clone.

length: 16; size: few; J: TRBJ2-1; D: NA; V: TRBV9; DNA: TGTGCCAGCAGCGTTCGGGGGGCTGCAACCTACAATGAGCAGTTCTTC; CDR3: CASSVRGAATYNEQFF
length: 13; size: NA; J: TRBJ2-3; D: NA; V: TRBV5-4; DNA: TGTGCCAGCAGGGCTTGGCGCACAGATACGCAGTATTTT; CDR3: CASRAWRTDTQYF
length: 11; size: NA; J: TRBJ2-7; D: NA; V: TRBV19; DNA: TGTGCCAGTAGGGACAGTTACGAGCAGTACTTC; CDR3: CASRDSYEQYF
length: 14; size: NA; J: TRBJ2-5; D: NA; V: TRBV7-2; DNA: TGTGCCAGCAGCTACACCGGCCGGGGGGAGACCCAGTACTTC; CDR3: CASSYTGRGETQYF
length: 15; size: NA; J: TRBJ2-3; D: TRBD1; V: TRBV30; DNA: TGTGCCTGGAGTGTAGGACAGGGGGGGCAAGGCGTGCAGTATTTT; CDR3: CAWSVGQGGQGVQYF
length: 14; size: few; J: TRBJ1-1; D: TRBD1; V: TRBV5-1; DNA: TGCGCCAGCAGCCGACAGGGGCGAGACACTGAAGCTTTCTTT; CDR3: CASSRQGRDTEAFF
length: 13; size: few; J: TRBJ1-2; D: NA; V: TRBV5-6; DNA: TGTGCCAGCAAGAGGGGATCCGGCTATGGCTACACCTTC; CDR3: CASKRGSGYGYTF
length: 15; size: NA; J: TRBJ2-2; D: TRBD1; V: TRBV7-3; DNA: TGTGCCAGCAGCCCTACGGGACAGGGGACCGGGGAGCTGTTTTTT; CDR3: CASSPTGQGTGELFF
length: 19; size: NA; J: TRBJ2-7; D: TRBD2; V: TRBV30; DNA: TGTGCCTGGAGTAGGAGGGCTAGCGGGAGAGGGGGGAGCTCCTACGAGCAGTACTTC; CDR3: CAWSRRASGRGGSSYEQYF
length: 14; size: few; J: TRBJ2-3; D: NA; V: TRBV10-3; DNA: TGTGCCATCAGTGACCGACAGGCTACAGATACGCAGTATTTT; CDR3: CAISDRQATDTQYF
length: 12; size: NA; J: TRBJ2-5; D: NA; V: TRBV9; DNA: TGTGCCAGCAGCAGGGACGGAGAGACCCAGTACTTC; CDR3: CASSRDGETQYF
length: 13; size: NA; J: TRBJ2-3; D: NA; V: TRBV15; DNA: TGTGCCACCTCTGACGGGTACACAGATACGCAGTATTTT; CDR3: CATSDGYTDTQYF
length: 13; size: few; J: TRBJ2-7; D: NA; V: TRBV18; DNA: TGTGCCAGCTCACCCCTGGATTCGGCCGAGCAGTACTTC; CDR3: CASSPLDSAEQYF
length: 12; size: few; J: TRBJ2-2; D: NA; V: TRBV2; DNA: TGTGCCAGCGGATGGGAAACCGGGGAGCTGTTTTTT; CDR3: CASGWETGELFF
length: 15; size: NA; J: TRBJ2-5; D: NA; V: TRBV7-2; DNA: TGTGCCAGCAGCTTAGAGAGGGTTAGACAAGAGACCCAGTACTTC; CDR3: CASSLERVRQETQYF
length: 15; size: NA; J: TRBJ2-7; D: TRBD2; V: TRBV18; DNA: TGTGCCAGCTCACCTTTTGGGACTAGCTCCTACGAGCAGTACTTC; CDR3: CASSPFGTSSYEQYF
length: 9; size: few; J: TRBJ1-2; D: TRBD1; V: TRBV25-1; DNA: TGTGGAGGGGGCGATGGCTACACCTTC; CDR3: CGGGDGYTF
length: 16; size: few; J: TRBJ2-7; D: NA; V: TRBV27; DNA: TGTGCCAGCAGCCCGCAGGCTAGCCGGCGCCTCTACGAGCAGTACTTC; CDR3: CASSPQASRRLYEQYF
length: 15; size: NA; J: TRBJ2-1; D: NA; V: TRBV7-6; DNA: TGTGCCAGCAGCTCCAGACGGGACTCCTACAATGAGCAGTTCTTC; CDR3: CASSSRRDSYNEQFF
length: 14; size: NA; J: TRBJ2-5; D: NA; V: TRBV25-1; DNA: TGTGCCAGCAGTGATGGACAGTACCAAGAGACCCAGTACTTC; CDR3: CASSDGQYQETQYF
length: 15; size: few; J: TRBJ2-3; D: NA; V: TRBV18; DNA: TGTGCCACCCCTAATGGGGGGGCCGGTACAGATACGCAGTATTTT; CDR3: CATPNGGAGTDTQYF
length: 13; size: few; J: TRBJ2-5; D: TRBD2; V: TRBV14; DNA: TGTGCCAGCAGCCAAGGCGGGAGGGAGACCCAGTACTTC; CDR3: CASSQGGRETQYF
length: 15; size: NA; J: TRBJ2-7; D: NA; V: TRBV5-1; DNA: TGCGCCAGCAGCTTGGGGACCAGCCGCGACTACGAGCAGTACTTC; CDR3: CASSLGTSRDYEQYF
length: 16; size: few; J: TRBJ2-2; D: TRBD2; V: TRBV7-2; DNA: TGTGCCAGCAGCTTACGAATGTTACTAGCGTCCGGGGAGCTGTTTTTT; CDR3: CASSLRMLLASGELFF
length: 13; size: few; J: TRBJ1-2; D: NA; V: TRBV5-1; DNA: TGCGCCAGCAGCAGCCGGACAAACTATGGCTACACCTTC; CDR3: CASSSRTNYGYTF
length: 15; size: few; J: TRBJ2-1; D: TRBD2; V: TRBV30; DNA: TGTGCCTGGATGGATAGCGGGAGGGGTTACAATGAGCAGTTCTTC; CDR3: CAWMDSGRGYNEQFF
length: 14; size: NA; J: TRBJ2-1; D: NA; V: TRBV6-5; DNA: TGTGCCAGCAGTTACGAACAGAGGGCCAATGAGCAGTTCTTC; CDR3: CASSYEQRANEQFF
length: 15; size: few; J: TRBJ2-6; D: NA; V: TRBV5-1; DNA: TGCGCCAGCATGTGGGTCCTCTCTGGGGCCAACGTCCTGACTTTC; CDR3: CASMWVLSGANVLTF
length: 15; size: NA; J: TRBJ1-2; D: NA; V: TRBV18; DNA: TGTGCCAGCTCACCACAGGGGAGGATGGACTATGGCTACACCTTC; CDR3: CASSPQGRMDYGYTF
length: 12; size: few; J: TRBJ1-1; D: NA; V: TRBV29-1; DNA: TGCAGCGTTGATTTTCAGGCCACTGAAGCTTTCTTT; CDR3: CSVDFQATEAFF
length: 14; size: NA; J: TRBJ1-5; D: NA; V: TRBV9; DNA: TGTGCCAGCGGGGGCCCCTATAGCAATCAGCCCCAGCATTTT; CDR3: CASGGPYSNQPQHF
length: 13; size: NA; J: TRBJ2-1; D: TRBD2; V: TRBV10-3; DNA: TGTGCCATCGGGACTAGGGAAAAGGATGAGCAGTTCTTC; CDR3: CAIGTREKDEQFF
length: 15; size: NA; J: TRBJ2-7; D: NA; V: TRBV7-2; DNA: TGTGCCAGCAGCTTAAGGGCGCGTAGCTCCTACGAGCAGTACTTC; CDR3: CASSLRARSSYEQYF
length: 16; size: few; J: TRBJ1-2; D: TRBD1; V: TRBV29-1; DNA: TGCAGCGTTGAGGAAACAGGGGGATCCCCCTTTGGTGGCTACACCTTC; CDR3: CSVEETGGSPFGGYTF
length: 15; size: NA; J: TRBJ2-3; D: NA; V: TRBV2; DNA: TGTGCCAGCAGTGTAATAGGGGACGGCACAGATACGCAGTATTTT; CDR3: CASSVIGDGTDTQYF
length: 13; size: NA; J: TRBJ2-1; D: NA; V: TRBV7-2; DNA: TGTGCCAGCAGCTACCGACATAGCGTGGGGGTGTTCTTC; CDR3: CASSYRHSVGVFF
length: 15; size: NA; J: TRBJ1-3; D: NA; V: TRBV5-1; DNA: TGCGCCAGCAGCCCGCACAGCCACTCTGGAAACACCATATATTTT; CDR3: CASSPHSHSGNTIYF
length: 15; size: NA; J: TRBJ2-1; D: TRBD1; V: TRBV5-4; DNA: TGTGCCAGCAGGTCTGGACAGGGGAATTACAATGAGCAGTTCTTC; CDR3: CASRSGQGNYNEQFF
length: 16; size: NA; J: TRBJ1-4; D: NA; V: TRBV4-1; DNA: TGCGCCAGCAGCCAAGGGTTGTGGCCCCCCGGCGGAAAACTGTTTTTT; CDR3: CASSQGLWPPGGKLFF